This T cell receptor (beta chain) was documented in a study of CD8+CD57+ T cells in acquired aplastic anemia. This clonotype has ten or more counts. Previously, flow cytometry had revealed CD8+CD57+ cell expansion in the patients chosen for sequencing. This CDR3 contains 13 residues. V was pared by 0 bases and J by 5 bases, with 8 bases between. CDR1 and CDR2 (germline): SGHNT, YENEEA. Genomic DNA acted as the template from which TCR beta VDJ combination and CDR3 sequence profiling were carried out. TCRdb redid the calling of the reads with MiXCR, one entry per CDR3 protein. The sample has around 200,000 distinct CDR3 sequences; roughly three fifths are singletons.

The sequence was collected from a human donor with aplastic anemia. V and J are TRBV11-3 and TRBJ2-7, with unresolved D. Sequenced: sorted CD4+, CD8+, or CD8+CD57+ T cells (not recorded which) from PBMCs. The CDR3 nucleotides read TGTGCCAGCAGCTTAGATGCGTTTCACGAGCAGTACTTC. It encodes CASSLDAFHEQYF.